This T cell receptor beta chain was sequenced during a study of regulatory T cells in long-lasting Graves disease. Study-wide points: TCR diversity was lower in persistent Graves' patients than in newly diagnosed ones. Persistent disease preferred TRBV28, TRBJ1-2 and TRBJ2-5; new disease, TRBV20-1 and TRBJ2-1.

Specified time point: persistent/refractory GD, antithyroid drugs over 5 years with positive TRAb. Making the TCR library involved RNA that had been extracted from PBMCs. Researchers made TCR beta libraries by using iRepertoire HTBI primers and running Arm-PCR on CDR3 regions. TCRdb recomputed calls from the multiplex PCR reads with MiXCR, one row per CDR3 protein. Counted here are 650,000 to 850,000 distinct CDR3 sequences, 30% occurring once; the ten biggest clones make up about 40%. This CDR3 contains 15 residues. Unmatched junction bases numbered 2, after V lost 0 bases and J lost 8 bases. The germline V gene has CDR1 MGHDK and CDR2 SYGVNS. Turning to this clonotype: The target antigen is unknown.

The TCR was taken from a female donor with Graves disease. The chain couples TRBV25-1 to TRBJ1-6; 9 bases align to TRBD1. Specimen: peripheral blood mononuclear cells (PBMCs), collected when the disease was refractory, from a patient treated with antithyroid drugs. Here the CDR3 DNA reads TGTGCCAGCAGTGAATATCGACAGGGGGATTCACCCCTCCACTTT. This gives the protein CASSEYRQGDSPLHF.